This is a list of T cell receptor beta chains from one sample in a study of T cell clonotyping in hematopoietic cell transplantation. Method: immunoSEQ multiplex PCR; TCRdb's copy keeps in-frame clones and lacks some. This table holds some 40,000 clones, 94% found once. The sample was peripheral blood mononuclear cells. These receptors were obtained from a woman between 50 and 59 years old in good health. Some clones in this sample may be carry-over from other donors' samples. CDR3s include the opening cysteine and the closing phenylalanine or tryptophan. Where a row states a size, it is once, few, many or the class of an expanded clone; other rows omit it.

J,size,V,CDR3
TRBJ2-7,NA,TRBV9,CASSARLTGGYNEQYF
TRBJ1-6,NA,TRBV6-6,CASSYSPPGPLMTLHF
TRBJ2-5,NA,TRBV5-5,CASSLGAGVEETQYF
TRBJ1-2,NA,TRBV10-3,CAISVGTANYGYTF
TRBJ1-1,NA,TRBV6-5,CASRLPGEVPAFF
TRBJ1-2,NA,TRBV12-2,CASRLDPDRRHPGYTF
TRBJ1-6,NA,TRBV6-6,CASNGGTRQNSPLHF
TRBJ1-1,NA,TRBV6-5,CASEDRRDIEAFF
TRBJ2-3,once,TRBV20-1,CSAQGTDTQYF
TRBJ1-2,NA,TRBV6-6,CASKDGRAYGYTF
TRBJ1-1,NA,TRBV10-3,CAISESSEGFTEAFF
TRBJ2-5,NA,TRBV25-1,CASSEYRDRETQYF
TRBJ2-7,NA,TRBV6-5,CASRVKGSYEQYF
TRBJ2-1,NA,TRBV4-1,CASSQVGDKQFF
TRBJ2-5,few,TRBV7-2,CASSPGTHQETQYF
TRBJ1-2,NA,TRBV11-2,CASSPDLNYGYTF
TRBJ2-7,NA,TRBV27,CASSLLGTGAYEQYF
TRBJ2-2,NA,TRBV2,CASSEEQYGGELFF
TRBJ2-3,NA,TRBV6-1,CASSENRDTDTQYF
TRBJ2-7,NA,TRBV4-3,CASSQGQRPAYEQYF
TRBJ2-5,NA,TRBV7-2,CASTTPGQKKETQYF
TRBJ1-2,once,TRBV6-5,CASSSWQTQGYGYTF
TRBJ1-2,NA,TRBV7-9,CASSKSGTGKRGGYTF
TRBJ1-1,NA,TRBV2,CATKIRYTEAFF
TRBJ2-7,NA,TRBV9,CASSVRDTSTYEQYF
TRBJ1-1,NA,TRBV28,CASSLVGRTEAFF
TRBJ1-2,NA,TRBV2,CARSPSGQVLGYTF
TRBJ1-2,NA,TRBV30,CAWSEWRTVRYGYTF
TRBJ1-2,once,TRBV10-3,CAISPRTGNGYTF
TRBJ1-2,NA,TRBV28,CASKKGAYGYGYTF
TRBJ2-5,NA,TRBV29-1,CSVEGGKETQYF
TRBJ1-2,NA,TRBV5-4,CASSQKGTGGFHGYTF
TRBJ2-1,NA,TRBV19,CASSGGAGMGEQFF
TRBJ1-2,once,TRBV7-9,CASSLVGYGYTF
TRBJ2-6,NA,TRBV4-1,CASSQVPADYFSGANVLTF
TRBJ2-7,NA,TRBV4-3,CASSQDGEGGPSYEQYF
TRBJ2-3,NA,TRBV6-4,CASSDEDSTDTQYF
TRBJ1-1,NA,TRBV19,CASRTGLLNTEAFF
TRBJ1-5,NA,TRBV7-8,CASSPGTGRSQPQHF
TRBJ1-2,NA,TRBV5-4,CASSLSNRGSGGYTF
TRBJ2-4,NA,TRBV18,CASSPPKPGGGKNIQYF
TRBJ2-7,NA,TRBV7-9,CASAPVLGQASYEQYF
TRBJ2-5,NA,TRBV7-9,CASSLDGGETQYF
TRBJ2-3,NA,TRBV19,CASRDRELRTDTQYF
TRBJ1-6,NA,TRBV5-8,CASSLSRNRRVIRSPLHF
TRBJ1-2,NA,TRBV4-3,CASSQFFPSPYGYTF
TRBJ2-5,NA,TRBV7-2,CASSFLLGTQYF
TRBJ1-3,NA,TRBV9,CASSVGPPGPTSGNTIYF
TRBJ1-4,NA,TRBV6-1,CASSENYGRNEKLFF
TRBJ1-2,once,TRBV7-3,CASSLNGGSRYGYTF
TRBJ2-1,NA,TRBV9,CASSVSPGDYNEQFF
TRBJ1-1,NA,TRBV28,CAIHQRENTEAFF
TRBJ2-2,NA,TRBV11-1,CASSFSLGSGELFF
TRBJ2-2,NA,TRBV5-1,CASSQAPGTGGTGELFF
TRBJ1-1,once,TRBV5-1,CASSPQTANTEAFF
TRBJ1-5,NA,TRBV28,CASSFRGGWGTNQPQHF
TRBJ1-2,NA,TRBV6-6,CASSPGGSGGYTF